The entry that follows covers one T cell receptor (beta chain) sequence. Its antigen is currently unknown. These data come from a study of a mutant IDH1 vaccine in newly diagnosed glioma. Specified time point: week 23, last vaccination. Every vaccine dose comprised 300 ug of mutant IDH1 20-mer peptide plus topical imiquimod. The protocol was immunoSEQ multiplex PCR, while the TCRdb copy is restricted to in-frame clones and leaves out a portion. The sample includes 20,000 to 25,000 clones, roughly four fifths of them seen just once. The sequence was obtained from a man aged 30 to 45 with glioma. Source: PBMCs, taken from a glioma patient whose treatment included an IDH1 peptide vaccine.

The CDR3 DNA is TGTGCCAGCAGTTTAATAGGAGTAGCGGGATCCGGGGAGCTGTTTTTT. Translating it yields CASSLIGVAGSGELFF. The chain employs TRBV27 and TRBJ2-2; 8 nucleotides line up with TRBD2. Germline loops: CDR1 MNHEY, CDR2 SMNVEV (reference sequence). J lost 6 bases, V lost 2 bases, and 8 bases had no gene match. The CDR3 totals 16 residues.